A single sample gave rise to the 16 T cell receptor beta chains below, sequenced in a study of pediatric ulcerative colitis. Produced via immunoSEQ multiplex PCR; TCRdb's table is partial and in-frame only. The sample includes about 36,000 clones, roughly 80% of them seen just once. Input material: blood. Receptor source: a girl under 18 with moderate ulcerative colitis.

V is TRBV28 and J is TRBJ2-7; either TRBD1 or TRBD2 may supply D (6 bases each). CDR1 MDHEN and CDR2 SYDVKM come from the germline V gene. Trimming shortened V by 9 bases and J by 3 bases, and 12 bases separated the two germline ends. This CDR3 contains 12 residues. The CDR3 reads CASWGASYEQYF. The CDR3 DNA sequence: TGTGCCAGTTGGGGGGCAAGCTACGAGCAGTACTTC.

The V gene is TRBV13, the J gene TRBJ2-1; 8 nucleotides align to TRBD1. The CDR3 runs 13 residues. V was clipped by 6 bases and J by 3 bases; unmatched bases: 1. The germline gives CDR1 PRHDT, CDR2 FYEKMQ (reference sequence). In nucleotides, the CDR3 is TGTGCCAGCAGACAGGGGGTCTACAATGAGCAGTTCTTC. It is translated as CASRQGVYNEQFF. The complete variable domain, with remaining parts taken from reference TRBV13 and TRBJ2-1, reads AAGVIQSPRHLIKEKRETATLKCYPIPRHDTVYWYQQGPGQDPQFLISFYEKMQSDKGSIPDRFSAQQFSDYHSELNMSSLELGDSALYFCASRQGVYNEQFFGPGTRLTVL.

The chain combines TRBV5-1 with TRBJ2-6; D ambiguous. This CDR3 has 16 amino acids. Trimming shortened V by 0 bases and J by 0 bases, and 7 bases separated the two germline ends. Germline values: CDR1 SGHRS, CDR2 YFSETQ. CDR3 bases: TGCGCCAGCAGCTTGGCCCTCAACTCTGGGGCCAACGTCCTGACTTTC. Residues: CASSLALNSGANVLTF.

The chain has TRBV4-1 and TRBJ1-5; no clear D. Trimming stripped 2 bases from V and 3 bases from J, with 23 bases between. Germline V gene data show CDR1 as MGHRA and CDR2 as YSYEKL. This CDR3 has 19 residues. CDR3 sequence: CASSQTVVSNQPPNQPQHF. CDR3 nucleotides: TGCGCCAGCAGCCAAACCGTAGTTAGCAATCAGCCCCCCAATCAGCCCCAGCATTTT.

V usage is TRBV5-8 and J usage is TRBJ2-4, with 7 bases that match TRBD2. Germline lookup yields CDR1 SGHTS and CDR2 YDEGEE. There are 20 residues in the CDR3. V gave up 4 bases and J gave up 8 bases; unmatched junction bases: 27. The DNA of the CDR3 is TGTGCCAGCAGCACTGGGAGGTTGCAGGTCGCGGCGGGGGAGGGGTACATTCAGTACTTC. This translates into CASSTGRLQVAAGEGYIQYF.

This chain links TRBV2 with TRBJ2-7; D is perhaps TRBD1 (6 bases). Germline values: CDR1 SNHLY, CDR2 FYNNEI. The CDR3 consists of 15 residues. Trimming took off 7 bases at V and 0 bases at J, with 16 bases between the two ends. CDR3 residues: CASKVDRPSSYEQYF. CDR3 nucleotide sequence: TGTGCCAGCAAGGTCGACAGGCCGAGCTCCTACGAGCAGTACTTC.

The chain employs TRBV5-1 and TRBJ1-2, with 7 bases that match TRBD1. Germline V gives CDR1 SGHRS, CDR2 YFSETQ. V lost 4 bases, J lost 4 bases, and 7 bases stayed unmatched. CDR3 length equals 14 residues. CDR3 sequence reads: CASSMDTGAYGYTF. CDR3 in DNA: TGCGCCAGCAGCATGGACACAGGGGCCTATGGCTACACCTTC.

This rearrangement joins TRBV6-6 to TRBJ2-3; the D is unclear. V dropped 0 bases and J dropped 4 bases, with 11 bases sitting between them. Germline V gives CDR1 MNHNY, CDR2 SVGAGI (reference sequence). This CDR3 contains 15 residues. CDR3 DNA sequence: TGTGCCAGCAGTTACTCGAATTTAGTAGCAGATACGCAGTATTTT. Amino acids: CASSYSNLVADTQYF.

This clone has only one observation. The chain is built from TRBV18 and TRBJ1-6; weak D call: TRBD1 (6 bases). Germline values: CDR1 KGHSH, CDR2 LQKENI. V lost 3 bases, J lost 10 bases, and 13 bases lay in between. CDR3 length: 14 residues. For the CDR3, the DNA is TGTGCCAGCTCACCCCCGGGGGGCAACTCACCCCTCCACTTT. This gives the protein CASSPPGGNSPLHF.

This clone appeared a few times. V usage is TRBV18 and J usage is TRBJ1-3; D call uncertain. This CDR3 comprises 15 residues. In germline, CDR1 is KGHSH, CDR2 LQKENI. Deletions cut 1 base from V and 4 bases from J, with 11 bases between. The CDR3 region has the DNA TGTGCCAGCTCACCACTAACCTTTGGAGGAAACACCATATATTTT. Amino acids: CASSPLTFGGNTIYF.

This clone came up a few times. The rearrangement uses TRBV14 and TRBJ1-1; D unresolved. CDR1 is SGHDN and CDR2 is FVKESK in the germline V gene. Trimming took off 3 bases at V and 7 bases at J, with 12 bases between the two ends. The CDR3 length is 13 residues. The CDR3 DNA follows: TGTGCCAGCAGCCAGGCGGTTACAATTGAAGCTTTCTTT. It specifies CASSQAVTIEAFF. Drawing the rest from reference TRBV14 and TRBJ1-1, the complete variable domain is EAGVTQFPSHSVIEKGQTVTLRCDPISGHDNLYWYRRVMGKEIKFLLHFVKESKQDESGMPNNRFLAERTGGTYSTLKVQPAELEDSGVYFCASSQAVTIEAFFGQGTRLTVV.

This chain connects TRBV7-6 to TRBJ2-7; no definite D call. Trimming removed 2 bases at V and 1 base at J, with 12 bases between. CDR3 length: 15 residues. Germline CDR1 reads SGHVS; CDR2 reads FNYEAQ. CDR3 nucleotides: TGTGCCAGCAGCTTAAGTGCTCTGTGGTCCTACGAGCAGTACTTC. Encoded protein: CASSLSALWSYEQYF.

As DNA, the CDR3 is TGTGCCAGCAGCTTGCTTCCGGGTTCCTCCTACGAGCAGTACTTC. Amino acid sequence: CASSLLPGSSYEQYF. The chain uses TRBV7-8 and TRBJ2-7; no clear D gene. V lost 3 bases and J lost 0, with 12 bases in between. This CDR3 has 15 amino acids. Looked up from germline, CDR1 is SGHVS and CDR2 is FQNEAQ.

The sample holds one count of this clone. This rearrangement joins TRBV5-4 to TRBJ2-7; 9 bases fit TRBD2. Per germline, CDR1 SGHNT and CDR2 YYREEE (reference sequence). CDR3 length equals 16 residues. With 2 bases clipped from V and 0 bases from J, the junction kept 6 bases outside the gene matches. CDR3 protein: CASSFIAGVPSYEQYF. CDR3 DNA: TGTGCCAGCAGCTTTATAGCGGGGGTGCCCTCCTACGAGCAGTACTTC.

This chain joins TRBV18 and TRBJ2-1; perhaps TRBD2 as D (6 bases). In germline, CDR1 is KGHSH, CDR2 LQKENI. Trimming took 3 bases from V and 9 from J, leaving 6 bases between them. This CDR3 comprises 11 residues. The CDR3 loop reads CASSPGGEQFF. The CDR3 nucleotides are TGTGCCAGCTCACCCGGGGGTGAGCAGTTCTTC.

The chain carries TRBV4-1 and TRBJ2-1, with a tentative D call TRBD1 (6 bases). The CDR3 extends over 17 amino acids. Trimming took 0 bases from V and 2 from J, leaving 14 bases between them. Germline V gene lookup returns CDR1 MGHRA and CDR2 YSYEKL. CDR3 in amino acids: CASSQDLAGVTYNEQFF. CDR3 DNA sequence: TGCGCCAGCAGCCAAGATCTGGCAGGGGTCACCTACAATGAGCAGTTCTTC.